This T cell receptor beta chain was identified in a study of cytomegalovirus exposure and HLA in healthy donors. Study results and caveats: DRB1 had the most TCR associations and HLA-C the fewest, a later analysis found, with rates varying by HLA locus.

With respect to this clone: Its antigen is currently unknown.

Primers: 60 Vbeta forward and 13 Jbeta reverse. The method was immunoSEQ multiplex PCR; TCRdb's version includes in-frame clones alone and lacks a portion of them. The sample carries about 130,000 clones, around 80% recorded once. Per germline, CDR1 ENHRY and CDR2 SYGVKD. Trimming took 9 bases from V and 1 from J; bases not matched to a gene: 2. The CDR3 is made up of 13 amino acids. The TCR sequence derives from a man aged 35-49 years in good health and CMV-seropositive. The chain joins TRBV10-3 to TRBJ2-7; 11 bases match TRBD2. Sequencing used PBMCs. The CDR3 here is CAIRLAGSYEQYF. As DNA, the CDR3 is TGTGCCATTAGACTAGCGGGGTCCTACGAGCAGTACTTC.